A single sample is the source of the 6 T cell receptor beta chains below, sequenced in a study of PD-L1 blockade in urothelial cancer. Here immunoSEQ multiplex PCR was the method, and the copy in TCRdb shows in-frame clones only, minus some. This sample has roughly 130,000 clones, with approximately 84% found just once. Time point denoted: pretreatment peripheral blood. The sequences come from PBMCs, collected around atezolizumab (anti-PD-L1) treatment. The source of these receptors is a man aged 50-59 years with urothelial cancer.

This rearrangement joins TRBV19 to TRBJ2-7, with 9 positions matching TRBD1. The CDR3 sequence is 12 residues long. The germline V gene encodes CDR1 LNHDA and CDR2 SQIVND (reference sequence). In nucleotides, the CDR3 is TGTTCCGGGGACAGGGCTACCTACGAGCAGTACTTC. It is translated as CSGDRATYEQYF.

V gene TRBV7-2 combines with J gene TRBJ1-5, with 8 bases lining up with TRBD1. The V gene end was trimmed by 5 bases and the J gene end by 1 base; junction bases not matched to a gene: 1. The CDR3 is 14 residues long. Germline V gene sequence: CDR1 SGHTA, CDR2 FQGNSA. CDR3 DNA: TGTGCCAGCAGCCGACAGGGGAGCAATCAGCCCCAGCATTTT. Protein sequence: CASSRQGSNQPQHF.

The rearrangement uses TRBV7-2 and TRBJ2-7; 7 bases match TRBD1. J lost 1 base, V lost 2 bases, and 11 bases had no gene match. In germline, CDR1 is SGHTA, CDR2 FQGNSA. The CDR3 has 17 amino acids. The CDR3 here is CASSLLTTGTKSYEQYF. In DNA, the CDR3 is TGTGCCAGCAGCTTACTAACGACAGGGACGAAATCCTACGAGCAGTACTTC.

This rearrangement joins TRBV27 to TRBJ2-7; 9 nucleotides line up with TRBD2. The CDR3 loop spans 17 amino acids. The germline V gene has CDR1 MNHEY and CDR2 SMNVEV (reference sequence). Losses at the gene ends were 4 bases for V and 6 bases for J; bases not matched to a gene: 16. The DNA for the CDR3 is TGTGCCAGCAGTTGGGACCTCCCTAGCGGGGACTCGGTCGAGCAGTACTTC. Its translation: CASSWDLPSGDSVEQYF.

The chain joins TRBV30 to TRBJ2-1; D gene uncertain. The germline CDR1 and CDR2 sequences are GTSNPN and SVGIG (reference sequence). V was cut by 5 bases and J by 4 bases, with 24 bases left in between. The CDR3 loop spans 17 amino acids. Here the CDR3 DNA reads TGTGCCTGGTCCCGCCCGGCGGCCGGAAGCCCATACAATGAGCAGTTCTTC. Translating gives CAWSRPAAGSPYNEQFF.

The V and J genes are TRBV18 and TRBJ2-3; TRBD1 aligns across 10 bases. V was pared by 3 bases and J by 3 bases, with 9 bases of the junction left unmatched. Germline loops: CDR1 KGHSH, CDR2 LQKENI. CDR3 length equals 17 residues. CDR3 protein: CASSPRRQGAQTDTQYF. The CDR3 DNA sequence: TGTGCCAGCTCACCGAGGAGACAGGGGGCGCAGACAGATACGCAGTATTTT. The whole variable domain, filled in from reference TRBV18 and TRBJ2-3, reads NAGVMQNPRHLVRRRGQEARLRCSPMKGHSHVYWYRQLPEEGLKFMVYLQKENIIDESGMPKERFSAEFPKEGPSILRIQQVVRGDSAAYFCASSPRRQGAQTDTQYFGPGTRLTVL.